A selection of T cell receptor beta chains follows, all from one sample in a study of blood T cell repertoires in COVID-19. TCRdb keeps only in-frame clones here, not all; method: immunoSEQ multiplex PCR. This table holds 90,000 to 120,000 clones, around 84% found once. The sample taken for sequencing was peripheral blood. These receptors came from a man in his sixties with acute or convalescent COVID-19. Both conserved end residues are part of each CDR3. A D gene is named only where the DNA matches it firmly. Rows may omit the clone size; those that give it use once, few, many or a size class.

cdr3_nt	cdr3_aa	clone_size	cdr3_length	d_call	v_call	j_call
TGTGCCAGCAGCTCATACAGGACAACTAATGAAAAACTGTTTTTT	CASSSYRTTNEKLFF	NA	15	NA	TRBV7-9	TRBJ1-4
TGTGCCAGTAGTACTTCTACAGGAAGCGGGAGGGCCGCCTACGAGCAGTACTTC	CASSTSTGSGRAAYEQYF	NA	18	TRBD2	TRBV19	TRBJ2-7
TGTGCCAGCAGTTACGGTGGTAGCGGGGCCTCCCAAGAGACCCAGTACTTC	CASSYGGSGASQETQYF	few	17	TRBD2	TRBV6-2/TRBV6-3	TRBJ2-5
TGCAGTGCTAGTGGGCGGGGGAGCTCCTACAATGAGCAGTTCTTC	CSASGRGSSYNEQFF	NA	15	TRBD2	TRBV20-1	TRBJ2-1
TGTGCCACAACCGGGCCCGGGGGTCCGAACTCTGGGGCCAACGTCCTGACTTTC	CATTGPGGPNSGANVLTF	NA	18	NA	TRBV28	TRBJ2-6
TGTGCCAGCAGCCGGGAGCTGCAAGAGACCCAGTACTTC	CASSRELQETQYF	once	13	NA	TRBV7-8	TRBJ2-5
TGTGCCAGCAGCCTAGGACAGATCAATGAGCAGTTCTTC	CASSLGQINEQFF	NA	13	NA	TRBV7-9	TRBJ2-1
TGCGCCAGCAGCTTTTTGGGCCCAGAGAACACTGAAGCTTTCTTT	CASSFLGPENTEAFF	NA	15	NA	TRBV5-1	TRBJ1-1
TGTGCCAGCAGCTCCAGGACAGGGGTTAATGAAAAACTGTTTTTT	CASSSRTGVNEKLFF	NA	15	TRBD1	TRBV11-3	TRBJ1-4
TGTGCCAGCAGGCCTTTGCGGGGACTAGCGGGAGGGGAGACCCAGTACTTC	CASRPLRGLAGGETQYF	NA	17	TRBD2	TRBV11-2	TRBJ2-5
TGTGCCAGCAGCCCAGACAGCCCGAATTCACCCCTCCACTTT	CASSPDSPNSPLHF	NA	14	NA	TRBV5-5	TRBJ1-6
TGTGCCAGCAGCCACGGGGGGAGAGGGGGCTATGGCTACACCTTC	CASSHGGRGGYGYTF	once	15	NA	TRBV7-2	TRBJ1-2
TGCAGCGTTGATCGGGGATTGAGCTCCTACAATGAGCAGTTCTTC	CSVDRGLSSYNEQFF	NA	15	NA	TRBV29-1	TRBJ2-1
TGTGCCAGCACGCAAGCGGGAGGGTCCAATGAGCAGTTCTTC	CASTQAGGSNEQFF	NA	14	TRBD2	TRBV2	TRBJ2-1
TGTGCCAGCAGCCTGGACAGGGACGCCGGGGAGCTGTTTTTT	CASSLDRDAGELFF	NA	14	TRBD1	TRBV11-3	TRBJ2-2
TGTGCCAGCAGAGACAGGGATGGTGTAGGTTCACCCCTCCACTTT	CASRDRDGVGSPLHF	NA	15	TRBD1	TRBV2	TRBJ1-6
TGTGCCACCAGTGATTTGCCGGGAGAGGGCACAGATACGCAGTATTTT	CATSDLPGEGTDTQYF	NA	16	NA	TRBV24-1	TRBJ2-3
TGTGCCAGCAGTATCCCGGGGGGGAGGATACAGCCCCAGCATTTT	CASSIPGGRIQPQHF	NA	15	NA	TRBV28	TRBJ1-5
TGTGCCAGCAGCACCCAGGGGGACTCTGGAAACACCATATATTTT	CASSTQGDSGNTIYF	NA	15	TRBD1	TRBV7-2	TRBJ1-3
TGTGCCAGCAGCTTAGGAGGGAGAAGGGAGACCCAGTACTTC	CASSLGGRRETQYF	NA	14	NA	TRBV11-3	TRBJ2-5
TGTGCCAGCAGACTACCCACCGGGACAGGGGGCGCAGGATTCTATGGCTACACCTTC	CASRLPTGTGGAGFYGYTF	NA	19	TRBD1	TRBV28	TRBJ1-2
TGTGCTAGTGGTTTCCAGGGCTTCGTATTCAATGGGCAGTTCTTC	CASGFQGFVFNGQFF	once	15	NA	TRBV12-5	TRBJ2-1
TGTGCCAGCTCCCGTGGACAGGGTTTCGACACTGAAGCTTTCTTT	CASSRGQGFDTEAFF	NA	15	TRBD1	TRBV18	TRBJ1-1
TGTGCCAGCAGCATAAGGGGGGGGGCGCCGGAAGCTTTCTTT	CASSIRGGAPEAFF	NA	14	NA	TRBV7-2	TRBJ1-1
TGCGCCAGCAGCTTTAGAGGACAGGGGGCATCAACTAATGAAAAACTGTTTTTT	CASSFRGQGASTNEKLFF	NA	18	TRBD1	TRBV5-1	TRBJ1-4
TGTGCCAGTAGTATAGTAGCAGGGAGGGATCAGCCCCAGCATTTT	CASSIVAGRDQPQHF	once	15	NA	TRBV19	TRBJ1-5